This is a list of T cell receptor beta chains from one sample in a study of shared clonotypes between healthy human individuals. Produced via immunoSEQ multiplex PCR; TCRdb's table is partial and in-frame only. The sample carries millions of clones, approximately 94% recorded once. Specimen: naive CD8+ T cells sorted from blood. These receptors all come from a man aged 18-30 years in good health. Both conserved end residues are part of each CDR3. Fields, in order: V gene, clone size, J gene, D gene, CDR3 protein, CDR3 DNA. D genes are given only for firm matches. Clone size is given for some rows only: seen once, a few or many times, or a class if the clone is expanded.

>TRBV18|NA|TRBJ2-7|NA
CASSPPGENYEQYF
TGTGCCAGCTCACCCCCAGGGGAAAACTACGAGCAGTACTTC
>TRBV6-1|NA|TRBJ2-7|NA
CASTPGFSYEQYF
TGTGCCAGCACCCCGGGGTTCTCCTACGAGCAGTACTTC
>TRBV5-4|NA|TRBJ2-7|TRBD2
CASSNGLAGGFGEQYF
TGTGCCAGCAGCAACGGACTAGCGGGCGGTTTTGGCGAGCAGTACTTC
>TRBV27|NA|TRBJ1-1|TRBD1
CASSPSTGQVGTEAFF
TGTGCCAGCAGTCCGTCGACGGGACAGGTGGGGACTGAAGCTTTCTTT
>TRBV6-5|NA|TRBJ1-6|NA
CASTSSYNSPLHF
TGTGCCAGCACGAGCTCCTATAATTCACCCCTCCACTTT
>TRBV21-1|NA|TRBJ1-3|NA
CASRGCVFGNTIYF
TGTGCCAGCAGGGGGTGTGTGTTTGGAAACACCATATATTTT
>TRBV7-9|NA|TRBJ1-2|NA
CASSLAVYGYTF
TGTGCCAGCAGCTTAGCCGTCTATGGCTACACCTTC
>TRBV6-5|NA|TRBJ1-5|NA
CASRATVGSNQPQHF
TGTGCCAGCAGGGCGACAGTAGGGAGCAATCAGCCCCAGCATTTT
>TRBV5-1|NA|TRBJ2-7|TRBD1
CASSLDPTGAGYEQYF
TGCGCCAGCAGCTTGGACCCGACAGGGGCGGGGTACGAGCAGTACTTC
>TRBV5-1|NA|TRBJ2-7|NA
CASAIEGNYEQYF
TGCGCCAGCGCCATAGAGGGAAACTACGAGCAGTACTTC
>TRBV7-9|NA|TRBJ2-7|NA
CASSSTISRGGAGYEQYF
TGTGCCAGCAGCTCAACGATCTCGCGAGGGGGGGCTGGGTACGAGCAGTACTTC
>TRBV30|NA|TRBJ2-5|TRBD1
CARDRGQGGETQYF
TGTGCTCGGGACAGGGGACAGGGAGGAGAGACCCAGTACTTC
>TRBV5-4|once|TRBJ1-2|TRBD1
CASSLGGDYGYTF
TGTGCCAGCAGCTTAGGGGGCGACTATGGCTACACCTTC
>TRBV7-9|NA|TRBJ2-7|NA
CASSSDWPYEQYF
TGTGCCAGCAGCTCTGACTGGCCCTACGAGCAGTACTTC
>TRBV14|NA|TRBJ2-7|NA
CASSQEAGYRNEQYF
TGTGCCAGCAGCCAAGAAGCGGGCTACCGGAACGAGCAGTACTTC
>TRBV6-1|NA|TRBJ2-3|NA
CASSEAWATDTQYF
TGTGCCAGCAGTGAAGCTTGGGCCACAGATACGCAGTATTTT
>TRBV7-9|NA|TRBJ2-6|NA
CASSLVSVGANVLTF
TGTGCCAGCAGCTTGGTGTCGGTAGGGGCCAACGTCCTGACTTTC
>TRBV19|once|TRBJ2-7|TRBD2
CASSPREGIYEQYF
TGTGCCAGTAGCCCTCGGGAGGGAATCTACGAGCAGTACTTC
>TRBV29-1|NA|TRBJ2-1|TRBD2
CSGGTSDYNEQFF
TGCAGCGGAGGGACTAGCGATTACAATGAGCAGTTCTTC
>TRBV25-1|NA|TRBJ2-1|TRBD2
CASSDLTSGPNEQFF
TGTGCCAGCAGTGATCTGACTAGCGGTCCCAATGAGCAGTTCTTC
>TRBV13|NA|TRBJ1-1|TRBD1
CASSTGQGTEAFF
TGTGCCAGCAGCACCGGACAGGGGACTGAAGCTTTCTTT
>TRBV27|NA|TRBJ1-1|NA
CASSVYSGVPNTEAFF
TGTGCCAGCTCAGTTTATTCAGGGGTTCCGAACACTGAAGCTTTCTTT
>TRBV30|NA|TRBJ2-5|NA
CAWSADGWEQYF
TGTGCCTGGAGCGCGGACGGTTGGGAGCAGTACTTC
>TRBV7-3|once|TRBJ2-1|NA
CASSFVGGPYNEQFF
TGTGCCAGCAGCTTTGTTGGGGGTCCTTACAATGAGCAGTTCTTC
>TRBV11-2|NA|TRBJ2-5|NA
CASSPSGQFANF
TGTGCCAGCAGCCCCTCAGGACAGTTCGCGAACTTC
>TRBV27|NA|TRBJ2-7|NA
CASSDNSYEQYF
TGTGCCAGCAGCGACAACTCCTACGAGCAGTACTTC
>TRBV28|NA|TRBJ1-4|NA
CASSSRGYDREKLFF
TGTGCCAGCAGTTCGCGGGGGTACGATCGTGAAAAACTGTTTTTT
>TRBV28|NA|TRBJ1-5|TRBD1
CASSLRQGGIQPQHF
TGTGCCAGCAGTTTACGACAGGGAGGGATTCAGCCCCAGCATTTT